The T cell receptor (beta chain) under discussion was sequenced for a study of CD4 T cell repertoires in COVID-19 (dated by TCRdb to the early 2020s). General notes on the study: To analyze cross-reactivity, the CFSE-low cells were expanded with IL-2 for over eight days and then labeled again and restimulated with spike proteins from other coronaviruses. In COVID-19-recovered individuals, the study described naturally processed CD4+ T cell responses to SARS-CoV-2 spike and nucleoprotein and used TCR Vbeta sequencing to evaluate clonal composition. In a few recovered individuals, the researchers analyzed the TCR Vbeta repertoire of SARS-CoV-2-reactive T cells at the subset level.

Libraries were prepared through the immunoSEQ multiplex PCR assay. From the authors' description of their analysis: Repertoire overlap between subsets was quantified using the Chao-Jaccard similarity index and counts of shared clonotypes. TCRdb limited this immuneACCESS table to in-frame rearrangements with V and J called. A share of clones is missing; checked studies link under half to unresolved V genes, and the rest is unexplained. V, J and clone size reflect that table, while D and trimming were determined from the DNA. The sample table lists around 25,000 clones, 93% of them with a count of one. The ten largest account for roughly 0.65% of the sample. Uncultured memory T cell samples were subjected to sequencing directly after ex vivo isolation. From peripheral blood mononuclear cells, the researchers isolated CD4+ total memory, central memory, effector memory and circulating T follicular helper cells.

The germline V gene (reference sequence) specifies GTSNPN as CDR1 and SVGIG as CDR2. CDR3 length: 12 amino acids, cysteine to phenylalanine. Here the CDR3 DNA is all that survives: 36 bases in frame from base 1. V and J are truncated by 1 base and 9 bases respectively, leaving an intervening sequence of 13 bases. Study-wide conclusions, independent of this receptor: Several of the most expanded SARS-CoV-2-reactive clonotypes were present in two or all three memory subsets, which suggests intraclonal diversification. Between roughly 7 and 25% of SARS-CoV-2 clonotypes were also detected in SARS-CoV and/or HKU1 spike-stimulated secondary cultures, consistent with cross-reactivity.

With regard to this clone: The antigen this receptor binds is unknown. No base quality information exists; no much larger clone differs at one position.

Recombination connected TRBV30 to TRBJ2-7, with no reliable assignment of the D segment. The material was circulating follicular helper CD4+ T cells (cTfh) from blood, obtained before the COVID-19 pandemic. What the cell subset or site label conveys for this sample: circulating T follicular helper cells. The sequence was collected from a human donor who had COVID-19. The DNA sequence reads TGTGCCTGGAGTGAGCAGTCTCGCGGGCAGTACTTC. Its coded protein is CAWSEQSRGQYF.